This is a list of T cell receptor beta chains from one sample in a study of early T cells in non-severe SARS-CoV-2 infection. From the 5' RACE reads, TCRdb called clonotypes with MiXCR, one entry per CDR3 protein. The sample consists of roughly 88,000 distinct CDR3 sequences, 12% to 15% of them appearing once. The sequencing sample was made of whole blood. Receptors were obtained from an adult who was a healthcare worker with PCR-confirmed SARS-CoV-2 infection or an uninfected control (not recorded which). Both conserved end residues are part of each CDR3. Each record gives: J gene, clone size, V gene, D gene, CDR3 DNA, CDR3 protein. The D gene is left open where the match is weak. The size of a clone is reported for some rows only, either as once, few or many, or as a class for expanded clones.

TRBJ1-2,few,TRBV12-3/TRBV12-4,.,TGTGCCAGCAGCAAATCGGAGGGCGTCGGCTACACCTTC,CASSKSEGVGYTF
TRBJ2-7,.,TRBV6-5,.,TGTGCCAGCAGTTACCGTCAGAATTACGAGCAGTACTTC,CASSYRQNYEQYF
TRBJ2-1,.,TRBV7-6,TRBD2,TGTGCCAGCAGCTGGGGGGGGAGTGAGCAGTTCTTC,CASSWGGSEQFF
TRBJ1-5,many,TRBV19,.,TGTGCCAGTAGTACCCGGGGGCTGCAGCCCCAGCATTTT,CASSTRGLQPQHF
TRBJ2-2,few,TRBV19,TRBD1,TGTGCCAGTAGACCGACAGGGGCCAACACCGGGGAGCTGTTTTTT,CASRPTGANTGELFF
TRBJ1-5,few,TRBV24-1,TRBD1,TGTGCCACCGGACAGGGGGATTATCAGCCCCAGCATTTT,CATGQGDYQPQHF
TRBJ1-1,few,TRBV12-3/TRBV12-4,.,TGTGCCAGCAGTTTTCAGGGCTATGACACTGAAGCTTTCTTT,CASSFQGYDTEAFF
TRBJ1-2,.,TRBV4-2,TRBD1,TGTGCCAGCAGCCAACGGGACAGGGGGCGCGGTGGCTACACCTTC,CASSQRDRGRGGYTF
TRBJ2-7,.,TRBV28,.,TGTGCCAGCAGCGGACGGGACTACGAGCAGTACTTC,CASSGRDYEQYF
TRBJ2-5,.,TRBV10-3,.,TGTGCCATCAGTTATGGGGGGACCCAGTACTTC,CAISYGGTQYF
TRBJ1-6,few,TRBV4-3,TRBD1,TGCGCCAGCAGCCCCCGGACAGGGGGCAGTTCACCCCTCCACTTT,CASSPRTGGSSPLHF
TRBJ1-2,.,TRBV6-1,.,TGTGCCAGCAGTGAAGGAACGGGAAATTGGTATGGCTACACCTTC,CASSEGTGNWYGYTF
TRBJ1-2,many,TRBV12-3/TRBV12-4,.,TGTGCCAGCAGTCTTCTACAGGGCCCTAACTATGGCTACACCTTC,CASSLLQGPNYGYTF
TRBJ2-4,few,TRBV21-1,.,TGTGCCAGCAGCAAAGCGGCGGACAGGGGTGTTTTC,CASSKAADRGVF
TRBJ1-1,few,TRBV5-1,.,TGCGCCAGCAGCTTGGGGGCCGGGGCGCCCCTTCTTATGAACACTGAAGCTTTCTTT,CASSLGAGAPLLMNTEAFF
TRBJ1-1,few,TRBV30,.,TGTGCCTGGAGCTCACAGGTGAACACTGAAGCTTTCTTT,CAWSSQVNTEAFF
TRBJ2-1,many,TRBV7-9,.,TGTGCCAGCAGCTTGGTCAGGACGAATGAGCAGTTCTTC,CASSLVRTNEQFF
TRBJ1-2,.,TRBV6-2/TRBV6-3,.,TGTGCCAGCAGTTACTCTACGGGGTTCTACGGCTACACCTTC,CASSYSTGFYGYTF
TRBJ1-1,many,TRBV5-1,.,TGCGCCAGCAGCCCCCAGGGCATGAACACTGAAGCTTTCTTT,CASSPQGMNTEAFF
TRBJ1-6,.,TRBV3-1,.,TGTGCCAGCAGCCAACGCTTGAGCTCCGTGGGAAAACCGGGACATTCACCCCTCCACTTT,CASSQRLSSVGKPGHSPLHF
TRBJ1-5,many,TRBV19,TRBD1,TGTGCCAGTACTCGGACAGGACATAGCAATCAGCCCCAGCATTTT,CASTRTGHSNQPQHF
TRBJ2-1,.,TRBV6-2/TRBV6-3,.,TGTGCCATCGATGTGGGGCCCTACAATGAGCAGTTCTTC,CAIDVGPYNEQFF
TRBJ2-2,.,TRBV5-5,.,TGTGCCAGCAGCTTGCTCAAGAACACCGGGGAGCTGTTTTTT,CASSLLKNTGELFF
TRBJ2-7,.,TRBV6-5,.,TGTGCCAGCAGTTATATTTCAGGACCTTCCTACGAGCAGTACTTC,CASSYISGPSYEQYF
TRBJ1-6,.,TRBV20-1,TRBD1,TGCAGTGCACAAGACAGGGGGAATTCACCCCTCCACTTT,CSAQDRGNSPLHF
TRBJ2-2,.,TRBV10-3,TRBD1,TGTGCCATCAGTGCGTCCACAGGGGATTCCAGCGGGGAGCTGTTTTTT,CAISASTGDSSGELFF
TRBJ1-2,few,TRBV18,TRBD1,TGTGCCAGCTCACCGGACAGGGGGAAAGGCTACACCTTC,CASSPDRGKGYTF
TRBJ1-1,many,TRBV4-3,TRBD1,TGCGCCAGCAGCCACGAAGACAGGGATGCTGAAGCTTTCTTT,CASSHEDRDAEAFF
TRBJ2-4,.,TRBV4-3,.,TGCGCCAGCAGCCAAGGTCAGGGAAGGGAAAACATTCAGTACTTC,CASSQGQGRENIQYF
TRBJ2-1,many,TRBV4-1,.,TGCGCCAGCAGCCAAGACGGAGCAGGATCCTACAATGAGCAGTTCTTC,CASSQDGAGSYNEQFF
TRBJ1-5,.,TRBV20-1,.,TGCAGTGCTGTAGCGGGGGCTAGCAATCAGCCCCAGCATTTT,CSAVAGASNQPQHF
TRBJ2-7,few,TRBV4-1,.,TGCGCCAGCAGCCCGGTGGAGGGGGCGGCCTACGAGCAGTACTTC,CASSPVEGAAYEQYF
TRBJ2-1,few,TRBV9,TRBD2,TGTGCCAGCAGCCCTTGGACTAGCGGGCCCTCCTACAATGAGCAGTTCTTC,CASSPWTSGPSYNEQFF
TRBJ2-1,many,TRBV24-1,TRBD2,TGTGCCACCAGGGAAGGGCGGGGGAGCTCCTACAATGAGCAGTTCTTC,CATREGRGSSYNEQFF
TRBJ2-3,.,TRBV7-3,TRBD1,TGTGCCAGCAGCTTAAGGGGACAGGGAGCAGATACGCAGTATTTT,CASSLRGQGADTQYF
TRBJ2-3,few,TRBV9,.,TGTGCCAGCAGCGTAAACTATTTAAGCACAGATACGCAGTATTTT,CASSVNYLSTDTQYF
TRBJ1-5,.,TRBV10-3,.,TGTGCCATCAGTGAAGCCGGGGGTCAGCCCCAGCATTTT,CAISEAGGQPQHF
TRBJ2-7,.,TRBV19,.,TGTGCCAGTAGTAACCGGGACGGCTACGAGCAGTACTTC,CASSNRDGYEQYF
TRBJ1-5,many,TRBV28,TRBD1,TGTGCCAGCAGTCGCTACGGGACAGACCAGAATCAGCCCCAGCATTTT,CASSRYGTDQNQPQHF
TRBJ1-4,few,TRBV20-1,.,TGCAGTGCAGCAGGGATAGGGAATGTTGGAAAACTGTTTTTT,CSAAGIGNVGKLFF
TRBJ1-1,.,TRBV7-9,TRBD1,TGTGCCAGCAGCTTAGGTCCAGGGGGCGCCGACACTGAAGCTTTCTTT,CASSLGPGGADTEAFF
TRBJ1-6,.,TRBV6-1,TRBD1,TGTGCCAGCAGTGTGACAGGGGTTGATTCACCCCTCCACTTT,CASSVTGVDSPLHF
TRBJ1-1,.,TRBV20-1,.,TGCAGTGCCGCGGCTTTGCCGGGGTCTGAAGCTTTCTTT,CSAAALPGSEAFF
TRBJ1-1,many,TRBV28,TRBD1,TGTGCCAGCAGAGACAGGGTGAACACTGAAGCTTTCTTT,CASRDRVNTEAFF
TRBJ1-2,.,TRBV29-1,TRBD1,TGCAGCGTCTTACAGGGGAGGGTCGGCTACACCTTC,CSVLQGRVGYTF
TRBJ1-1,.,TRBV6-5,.,TGTGCCAGCATTTCTCGGAGGGGGTCCGGGACTGAAGCTTTCTTT,CASISRRGSGTEAFF
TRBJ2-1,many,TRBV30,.,TGTGCCTGGGTCTCGAGCTCCTACAATGAGCAGTTCTTC,CAWVSSSYNEQFF
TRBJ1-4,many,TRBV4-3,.,TGCGCCAGCAGCCAGAACAGTGCAACTAATGAAAAACTGTTTTTT,CASSQNSATNEKLFF
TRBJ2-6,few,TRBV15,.,TGTGCCACCAGCAGAGAAGCCTCCTCTGGGGCCAACGTCCTGACTTTC,CATSREASSGANVLTF
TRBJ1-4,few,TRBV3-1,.,TGTGCCAGCAGCCAGCTCAGGCAGGGTAGTGAAAAACTGTTTTTT,CASSQLRQGSEKLFF
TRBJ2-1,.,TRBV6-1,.,TGTGCCAGCAGAGATAGGGTGCAGTTCTTC,CASRDRVQFF
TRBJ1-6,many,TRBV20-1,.,TGCAGTGCTAGAGTAGGGGTTAGTAATTCACCCCTCCACTTT,CSARVGVSNSPLHF
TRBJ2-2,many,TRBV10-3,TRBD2,TGTGCCATCAGTGACGGGACTAGCGGGGCGCTTAAGGGGGAGCTGTTTTTT,CAISDGTSGALKGELFF
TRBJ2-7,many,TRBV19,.,TGTGCCAGTAGTCCGGGGTCCCGTAGGGACGAGCAGTACTTC,CASSPGSRRDEQYF